The clone carrying this T cell receptor (beta chain) was seen many times. Its antigen is not known. Each CDR3 protein gets one entry after TCRdb re-called the reads with MiXCR. In the table there are roughly 80,000 distinct CDR3 sequences, approximately 24% of which are singletons. The data were taken from a study of T cell repertoires in cytomegalovirus infection. Study overall: Epitope selection comprised recently identified HLA-C-restricted CMV epitopes and well-studied HLA-B-restricted CMV epitopes. A matching HLA type, together with CMV infection, was signaled by public TCR beta signatures. Study conclusions and caveats: Carriers of CMV plus the relevant HLA were identified by cumulative public TCR beta family frequency. In two of eight donors, the top clonotype was HLA-C-restricted CMV-specific.

The CDR3 has 11 amino acids. Trimming shortened V by 5 bases and J by 5 bases, and 6 bases separated the two germline ends. V gene TRBV12-3 or TRBV12-4 combines with J gene TRBJ1-1; TRBD1 is a possible D gene (5 bases). Material: CD8+ T cells from cultured PBMCs, obtained from culture after CMV antigen stimulation. The TCR sequence derives from a human donor in good health (CMV status not recorded). Some clones in this sample may be carry-over from other donors' samples. In DNA, the CDR3 is TGTGCCAGCAGTGGGGGTACTGAAGCTTTCTTT. Translating it yields CASSGGTEAFF.